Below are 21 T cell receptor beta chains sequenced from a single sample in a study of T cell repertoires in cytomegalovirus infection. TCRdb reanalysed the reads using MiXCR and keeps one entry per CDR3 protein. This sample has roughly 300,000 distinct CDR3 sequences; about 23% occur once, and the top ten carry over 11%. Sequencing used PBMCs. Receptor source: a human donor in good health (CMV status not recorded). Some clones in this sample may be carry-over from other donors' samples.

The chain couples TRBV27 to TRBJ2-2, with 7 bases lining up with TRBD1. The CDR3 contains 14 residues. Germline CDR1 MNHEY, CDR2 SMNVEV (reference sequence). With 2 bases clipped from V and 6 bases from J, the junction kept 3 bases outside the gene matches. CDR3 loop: CASSLDRAPGELFF. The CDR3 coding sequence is TGTGCCAGCAGTTTAGACAGGGCCCCCGGGGAGCTGTTTTTT.

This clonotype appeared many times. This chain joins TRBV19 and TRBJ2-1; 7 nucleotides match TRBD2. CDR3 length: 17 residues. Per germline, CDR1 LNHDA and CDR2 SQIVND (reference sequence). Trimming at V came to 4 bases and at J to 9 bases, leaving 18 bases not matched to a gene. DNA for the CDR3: TGTGCCAGTAGTACCCCCTGGCGGGAGTTAGATATCGGTGAGCAGTTCTTC. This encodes CASSTPWRELDIGEQFF.

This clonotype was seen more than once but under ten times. The CDR3 loop reads CASSEEAGLASDTQYF. As DNA, the CDR3 is TGTGCCAGCAGTGAAGAGGCGGGACTAGCTTCAGATACGCAGTATTTT. This chain uses TRBV2 with TRBJ2-3; 9 bases map to TRBD2. Per germline, CDR1 SNHLY and CDR2 FYNNEI. There are 16 residues in the CDR3. V lost 1 base, J lost 4 bases, and 6 bases stayed unmatched.

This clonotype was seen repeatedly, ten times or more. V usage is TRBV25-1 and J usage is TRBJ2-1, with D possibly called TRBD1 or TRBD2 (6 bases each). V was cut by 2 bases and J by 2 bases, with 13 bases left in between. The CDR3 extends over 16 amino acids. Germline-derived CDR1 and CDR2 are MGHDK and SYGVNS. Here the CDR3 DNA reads TGTGCCAGCAGTGAACCGGGGGCGGGGCCCTACAATGAGCAGTTCTTC. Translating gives CASSEPGAGPYNEQFF.

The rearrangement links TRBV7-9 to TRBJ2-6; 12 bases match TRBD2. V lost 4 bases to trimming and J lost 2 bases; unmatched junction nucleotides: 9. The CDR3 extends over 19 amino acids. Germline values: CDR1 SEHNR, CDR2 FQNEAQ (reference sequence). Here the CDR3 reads CASSSPLAGGLTGANVLTF. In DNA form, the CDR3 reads TGTGCCAGCAGCTCCCCCCTAGCGGGGGGGCTCACTGGGGCCAACGTCCTGACTTTC.

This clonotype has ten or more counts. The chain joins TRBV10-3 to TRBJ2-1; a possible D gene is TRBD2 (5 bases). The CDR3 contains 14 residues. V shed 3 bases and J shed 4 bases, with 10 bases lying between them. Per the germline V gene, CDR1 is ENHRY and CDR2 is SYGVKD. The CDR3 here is CAISDGGLYNEQFF. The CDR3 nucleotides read TGTGCCATCAGTGATGGAGGTTTATACAATGAGCAGTTCTTC.

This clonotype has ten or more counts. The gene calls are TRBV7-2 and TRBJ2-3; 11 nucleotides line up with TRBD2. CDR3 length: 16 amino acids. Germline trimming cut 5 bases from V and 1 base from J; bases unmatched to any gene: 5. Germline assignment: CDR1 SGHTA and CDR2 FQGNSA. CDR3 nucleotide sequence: TGTGCCAGCAGCACTAGCGGGGGCTGGGGCACAGATACGCAGTATTTT. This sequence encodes CASSTSGGWGTDTQYF.

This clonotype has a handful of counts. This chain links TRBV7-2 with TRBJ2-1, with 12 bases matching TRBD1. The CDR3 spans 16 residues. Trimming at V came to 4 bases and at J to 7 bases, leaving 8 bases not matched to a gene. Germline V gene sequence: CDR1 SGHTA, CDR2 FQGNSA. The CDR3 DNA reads TGTGCCAGCAGCTCGAACCGGGACAGGGGGCGGAATGAGCAGTTCTTC. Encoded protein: CASSSNRDRGRNEQFF.

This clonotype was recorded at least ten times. CDR3 sequence reads: CASRTRPTGMNTEAFF. CDR3 nucleotides: TGTGCCAGCAGGACCCGACCAACCGGGATGAACACTGAAGCTTTCTTT. The rearrangement links TRBV28 to TRBJ1-1; D gene unclear. The V end lost 6 bases, the J end lost 0 bases, and 17 bases lay between the germline ends. Germline loops: CDR1 MDHEN, CDR2 SYDVKM. This CDR3 has 16 residues.

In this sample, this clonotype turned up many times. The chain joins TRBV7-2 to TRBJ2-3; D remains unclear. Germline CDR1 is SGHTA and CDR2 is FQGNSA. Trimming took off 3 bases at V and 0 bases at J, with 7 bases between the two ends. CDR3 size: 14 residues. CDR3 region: CASSFSLSTDTQYF. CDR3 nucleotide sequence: TGTGCCAGCAGCTTTAGCCTGAGCACAGATACGCAGTATTTT.

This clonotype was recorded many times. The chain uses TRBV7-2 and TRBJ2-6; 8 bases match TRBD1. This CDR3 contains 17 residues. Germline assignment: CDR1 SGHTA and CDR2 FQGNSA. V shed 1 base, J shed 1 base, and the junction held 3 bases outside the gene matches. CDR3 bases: TGTGCCAGCAGCTTAGGGGACAGGTGGTCTGGGGCCAACGTCCTGACTTTC. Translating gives CASSLGDRWSGANVLTF.

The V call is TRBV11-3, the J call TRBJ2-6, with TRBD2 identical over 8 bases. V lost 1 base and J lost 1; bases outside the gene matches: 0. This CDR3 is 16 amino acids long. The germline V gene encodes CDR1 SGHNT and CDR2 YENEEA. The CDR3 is CASSLAGGSGANVLTF. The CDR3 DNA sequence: TGTGCCAGCAGCTTAGCGGGGGGGTCTGGGGCCAACGTCCTGACTTTC. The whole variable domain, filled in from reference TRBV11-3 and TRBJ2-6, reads EAGVVQSPRYKIIEKKQPVAFWCNPISGHNTLYWYLQNLGQGPELLIRYENEEAVDDSQLPKDRFSAERLKGVDSTLKIQPAELGDSAVYLCASSLAGGSGANVLTFGAGSRLTVL.

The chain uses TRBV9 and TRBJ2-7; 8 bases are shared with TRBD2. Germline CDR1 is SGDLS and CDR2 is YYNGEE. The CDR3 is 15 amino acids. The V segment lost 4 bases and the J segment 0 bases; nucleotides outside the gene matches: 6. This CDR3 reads CASSPGGTISYEQYF. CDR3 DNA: TGTGCCAGCAGCCCGGGAGGGACCATCTCCTACGAGCAGTACTTC.

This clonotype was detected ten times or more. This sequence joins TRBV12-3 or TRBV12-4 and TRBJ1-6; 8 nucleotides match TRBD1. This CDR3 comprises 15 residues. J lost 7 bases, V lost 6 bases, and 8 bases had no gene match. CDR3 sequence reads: CASRPRQGRNSPLHF. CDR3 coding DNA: TGTGCCAGCAGGCCCCGACAGGGGAGGAATTCACCCCTCCACTTT.

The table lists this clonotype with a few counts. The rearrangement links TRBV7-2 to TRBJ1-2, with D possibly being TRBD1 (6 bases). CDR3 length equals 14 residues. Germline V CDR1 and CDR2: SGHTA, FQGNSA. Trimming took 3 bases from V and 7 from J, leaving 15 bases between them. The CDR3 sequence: CASSFSPLQGGYTF. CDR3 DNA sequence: TGTGCCAGCAGCTTTTCGCCTTTACAGGGTGGCTACACCTTC.

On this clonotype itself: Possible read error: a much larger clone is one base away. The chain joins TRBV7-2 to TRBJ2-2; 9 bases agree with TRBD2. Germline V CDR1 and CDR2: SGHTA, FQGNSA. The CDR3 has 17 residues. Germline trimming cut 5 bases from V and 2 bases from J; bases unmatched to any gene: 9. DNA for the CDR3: TGTGCCAGCAGCCCAGGACTAGCGCGAGTAAACACCGGGGAGCTGTTTTTT. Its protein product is CASSPGLARVNTGELFF.

CDR3 region: CSASRDLNQPQHF. DNA of the CDR3: TGCAGTGCTAGCCGAGACCTGAATCAGCCCCAGCATTTT. The chain links TRBV20-1 to TRBJ1-5; unclear D gene. Trimming took 3 bases from V and 4 from J, leaving 10 bases between them. The germline V gene encodes CDR1 DFQATT and CDR2 SNEGSKA (reference sequence). The CDR3 contains 13 residues.

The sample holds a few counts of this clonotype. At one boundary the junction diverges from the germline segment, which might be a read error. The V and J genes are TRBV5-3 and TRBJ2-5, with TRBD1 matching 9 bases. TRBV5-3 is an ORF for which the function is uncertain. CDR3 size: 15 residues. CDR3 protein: CASSLGQGNQETQYF. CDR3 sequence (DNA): TGTGCCAGCAGCTTGGGACAGGGCAACCAAGAGACCCAGTACTTC.

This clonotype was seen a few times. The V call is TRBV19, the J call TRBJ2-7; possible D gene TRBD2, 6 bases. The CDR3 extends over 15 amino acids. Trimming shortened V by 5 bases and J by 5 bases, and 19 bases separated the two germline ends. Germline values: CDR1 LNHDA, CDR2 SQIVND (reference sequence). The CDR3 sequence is CASSGVGAGSHEQYF. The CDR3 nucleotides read TGTGCCAGTAGTGGGGTAGGCGCGGGAAGCCACGAGCAGTACTTC. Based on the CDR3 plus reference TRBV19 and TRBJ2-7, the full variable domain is DGGITQSPKYLFRKEGQNVTLSCEQNLNHDAMYWYRQDPGQGLRLIYYSQIVNDFQKGDIAEGYSVSREKKESFPLTVTSAQKNPTAFYLCASSGVGAGSHEQYFGPGTRLTVT.

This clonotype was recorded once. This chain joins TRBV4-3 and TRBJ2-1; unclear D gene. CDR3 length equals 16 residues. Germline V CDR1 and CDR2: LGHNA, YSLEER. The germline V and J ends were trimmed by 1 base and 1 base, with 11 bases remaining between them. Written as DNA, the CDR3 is TGCGCCAGCAGCCAAGGAGGAGTGGGGTCCTACAATGAGCAGTTCTTC. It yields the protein CASSQGGVGSYNEQFF.

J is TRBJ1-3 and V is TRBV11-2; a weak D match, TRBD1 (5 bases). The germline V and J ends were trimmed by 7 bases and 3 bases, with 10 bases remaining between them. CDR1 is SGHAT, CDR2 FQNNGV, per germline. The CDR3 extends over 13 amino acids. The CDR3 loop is CASTPDIGNTIYF. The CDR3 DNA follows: TGTGCCAGCACCCCGGACATTGGAAACACCATATATTTT.